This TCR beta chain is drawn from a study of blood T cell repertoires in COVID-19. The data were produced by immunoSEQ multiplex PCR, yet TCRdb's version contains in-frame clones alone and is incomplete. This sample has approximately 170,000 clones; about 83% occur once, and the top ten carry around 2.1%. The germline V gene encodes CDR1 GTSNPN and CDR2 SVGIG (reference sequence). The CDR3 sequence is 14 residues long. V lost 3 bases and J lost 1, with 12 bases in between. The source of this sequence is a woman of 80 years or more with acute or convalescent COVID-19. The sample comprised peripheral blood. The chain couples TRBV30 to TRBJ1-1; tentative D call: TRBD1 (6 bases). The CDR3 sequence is CAWRYRAGNTEAFF. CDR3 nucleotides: TGTGCCTGGAGATACAGGGCCGGGAACACTGAAGCTTTCTTT.